This is a list of T cell receptor beta chains from one sample in a study of T-cell reconstitution after alpha-beta-depleted transplantation in children. TCRdb recomputed calls from the PCR reads with MiXCR, one row per CDR3 protein. The sample records around 92,000 distinct CDR3 sequences, more than 9% being singletons. The specimen comprised PBMCs from the stem cell graft donor, sampled from the stem cell graft. These receptor sequences come from a human donor who donated a stem cell graft to a child with inherited bone marrow failure. Both conserved end residues are part of each CDR3. D genes are given only for firm matches. Expanded clones get a size class; other rows say once, few or many, or leave the size out.

d_call,v_call,clone_size,j_call,cdr3_aa,cdr3_nt
.,TRBV6-2/TRBV6-3,.,TRBJ2-5,CASSGRQETQYF,TGTGCCAGCAGTGGGCGACAAGAGACCCAGTACTTC
TRBD2,TRBV29-1,.,TRBJ2-1,CSVEEFGGGSYNEQFF,TGCAGCGTTGAAGAATTTGGGGGGGGCTCCTACAATGAGCAGTTCTTC
TRBD1,TRBV3-1,many,TRBJ1-3,CASSPRTGDTIYF,TGTGCCAGCAGCCCTAGGACAGGGGACACCATATATTTT
.,TRBV7-6,few,TRBJ2-5,CASSPLGRQETQYF,TGTGCCAGCAGCCCCCTCGGCAGACAAGAGACCCAGTACTTC
TRBD1,TRBV2,many,TRBJ1-4,CASAASPPGQRNEKLFF,TGTGCCAGCGCCGCCAGCCCTCCGGGACAGAGGAATGAAAAACTGTTTTTT
TRBD1,TRBV9,many,TRBJ2-7,CASSSTAGTGSYEQYF,TGTGCCAGCAGTAGTACGGCGGGGACAGGATCCTACGAGCAGTACTTC
.,TRBV18,.,TRBJ2-3,CASSPLTSSTDTQYF,TGTGCCAGCTCACCATTAACCTCTAGCACAGATACGCAGTATTTT
TRBD1,TRBV28,few,TRBJ1-2,CASSFDQTGLRYTF,TGTGCCAGCAGTTTCGATCAGACAGGGCTGAGATACACCTTC
TRBD1,TRBV7-9,many,TRBJ2-3,CASSSGTEGTDTQYF,TGTGCCAGCAGCTCCGGGACAGAAGGAACAGATACGCAGTATTTT
.,TRBV4-2,many,TRBJ2-5,CASSQDPASPSRQETQYF,TGTGCCAGCAGCCAAGACCCCGCATCTCCTAGTAGGCAAGAGACCCAGTACTTC
.,TRBV5-1,.,TRBJ2-7,CASSFSVSYEQYF,TGCGCCAGCAGCTTCTCGGTAAGCTACGAGCAGTACTTC
TRBD1,TRBV19,.,TRBJ1-2,CASSLDRGRNYGYTF,TGTGCCAGTAGTTTAGACAGGGGTAGGAACTATGGCTACACCTTC
.,TRBV7-9,many,TRBJ2-5,CASSSFERNQETQYF,TGTGCCAGCAGCTCTTTCGAGCGGAACCAAGAGACCCAGTACTTC
TRBD1,TRBV6-2/TRBV6-3,few,TRBJ1-1,CASRRTGGTEAFF,TGTGCCAGCAGAAGGACAGGGGGGACTGAAGCTTTCTTT
.,TRBV12-3/TRBV12-4,many,TRBJ2-1,CASSPKTATYNEQFF,TGTGCCAGCAGTCCAAAGACTGCAACCTACAATGAGCAGTTCTTC
.,TRBV5-1,few,TRBJ2-1,CASSLGPPRYNEQFF,TGCGCCAGCAGCTTGGGGCCACCACGCTACAATGAGCAGTTCTTC
.,TRBV30,many,TRBJ2-7,CATQGLNAIEQYF,TGTGCCACCCAGGGACTGAACGCTATCGAGCAGTACTTC
TRBD1,TRBV4-2,many,TRBJ1-2,CASSQGGSEGAQGYTF,TGTGCCAGCAGCCAGGGTGGATCTGAGGGGGCGCAGGGCTACACCTTC
TRBD1,TRBV20-1,many,TRBJ1-5,CSATNRGRVMQPQHF,TGCAGTGCTACGAACAGGGGGCGCGTTATGCAGCCCCAGCATTTT
TRBD1,TRBV5-1,.,TRBJ2-7,CASRLRPGQGAHSSYEQYF,TGCGCCAGCAGGTTGCGACCGGGACAGGGGGCACACAGCTCCTACGAGCAGTACTTC
TRBD1,TRBV27,many,TRBJ2-1,CASRATGGPYNEQFF,TGTGCCAGCAGAGCGACAGGGGGCCCCTACAATGAGCAGTTCTTC
TRBD1,TRBV12-3/TRBV12-4,many,TRBJ2-1,CASGRGLSNEQFF,TGTGCCAGCGGCAGGGGGTTGAGCAATGAGCAGTTCTTC
.,TRBV5-1,many,TRBJ1-1,CASSSRGIAFF,TGCGCCAGCAGCTCCCGGGGCATAGCTTTCTTT
.,TRBV5-6,many,TRBJ2-2,CASSPPRSESGELFF,TGTGCCAGCAGCCCACCCCGAAGCGAATCCGGGGAGCTGTTTTTT
.,TRBV7-2,many,TRBJ2-1,CASSTGAGNEQFF,TGTGCCAGCAGTACGGGGGCGGGCAATGAGCAGTTCTTC
.,TRBV7-9,many,TRBJ1-3,CASSSGTAGNTIYF,TGTGCCAGCAGCTCCGGGACGGCTGGAAACACCATATATTTT
.,TRBV20-1,many,TRBJ2-1,CSAAPHVNEQFF,TGCAGTGCCGCGCCTCACGTCAATGAGCAGTTCTTC
.,TRBV24-1,many,TRBJ2-1,CATSDAGAASYNEQFF,TGTGCCACCAGTGACGCGGGGGCAGCGTCCTACAATGAGCAGTTCTTC
TRBD1,TRBV4-2,.,TRBJ1-5,CASSPPGTGGQYSNQPQHF,TGTGCCAGCAGCCCCCCGGGGACAGGGGGCCAATATAGCAATCAGCCCCAGCATTTT
TRBD1,TRBV5-1,many,TRBJ2-2,CASRRQGLNTGELFF,TGCGCCAGCAGGCGACAGGGGCTGAACACCGGGGAGCTGTTTTTT
.,TRBV20-1,many,TRBJ1-1,CSARNMGPEAFF,TGCAGTGCTAGGAACATGGGCCCTGAAGCTTTCTTT
.,TRBV7-2,many,TRBJ2-7,CASSSPTGKRSYEQYF,TGTGCCAGCAGCTCCCCTACAGGGAAGCGCTCCTACGAGCAGTACTTC
.,TRBV11-2,many,TRBJ1-1,CASSLEMNTEAFF,TGTGCCAGCAGCTTAGAAATGAACACTGAAGCTTTCTTT
.,TRBV5-1,many,TRBJ1-2,CASSLAGGFNYGYTF,TGCGCCAGCAGCTTGGCCGGCGGGTTTAACTATGGCTACACCTTC
.,TRBV4-1,many,TRBJ2-7,CASSPQTGQEEYF,TGCGCCAGCAGCCCCCAGACAGGCCAAGAGGAGTACTTC
.,TRBV7-9,many,TRBJ2-2,CASSSLLTRDNYPGELFF,TGTGCCAGCAGCTCTTTATTAACCCGGGACAACTATCCCGGGGAGCTGTTTTTT
.,TRBV5-1,many,TRBJ2-7,CASSSKGIGVYEQYF,TGCGCCAGCAGCTCGAAGGGGATCGGGGTTTACGAGCAGTACTTC
.,TRBV28,many,TRBJ1-4,CASSGWADYEKLFF,TGTGCCAGCAGTGGGTGGGCGGACTACGAAAAACTGTTTTTT
TRBD2,TRBV4-2,few,TRBJ2-7,CASSQILAGEQYF,TGTGCCAGCAGCCAGATTTTAGCGGGGGAGCAGTACTTC
TRBD1,TRBV7-2,many,TRBJ2-7,CASSSRDRGTVEQYF,TGTGCCAGCAGCTCGAGGGACAGGGGGACGGTCGAGCAGTACTTC
.,TRBV7-8,few,TRBJ2-2,CASSFLGAPNTGELFF,TGTGCCAGCAGCTTCCTTGGGGCCCCAAACACCGGGGAGCTGTTTTTT
.,TRBV29-1,many,TRBJ2-1,CSVSPWGSYNEQFF,TGCAGCGTTTCCCCATGGGGCTCCTACAATGAGCAGTTCTTC
TRBD2,TRBV6-1,many,TRBJ2-7,CASTQGGTSASEQYF,TGTGCCAGCACCCAAGGGGGGACTAGCGCCTCGGAGCAGTACTTC
TRBD2,TRBV28,many,TRBJ2-7,CASSLPGTSSEQYF,TGTGCCAGCAGTTTACCCGGGACTAGCAGTGAGCAGTACTTC
.,TRBV4-1,once,TRBJ1-5,CASSQDRGDPQHF,TGCGCCAGCAGCCAAGATAGAGGTGATCCCCAGCATTTT
.,TRBV28,many,TRBJ1-1,CASSRQSPEAFF,TGTGCCAGCAGCCGACAATCACCCGAAGCTTTCTTT
.,TRBV5-1,many,TRBJ1-5,CASSPQGNHPQHF,TGCGCCAGCAGCCCACAGGGTAATCACCCCCAGCATTTT
TRBD2,TRBV29-1,many,TRBJ2-1,CSVGRLAGVNEQFF,TGCAGCGTCGGGAGGCTAGCGGGAGTTAATGAGCAGTTCTTC
.,TRBV5-1,.,TRBJ1-1,CASSLVSIANTEAFF,TGCGCCAGCAGCTTGGTTAGCATTGCGAACACTGAAGCTTTCTTT
TRBD1,TRBV11-2,many,TRBJ1-2,CASSSPGGRRNYGYTF,TGTGCCAGCAGCTCGCCAGGGGGCCGGAGAAACTATGGCTACACCTTC
.,TRBV7-6,many,TRBJ2-5,CASSLPGQGAGETQYF,TGTGCCAGCAGCCTCCCTGGACAGGGAGCGGGGGAGACCCAGTACTTC
.,TRBV20-1,many,TRBJ2-3,CSAGDKESTDTQYF,TGCAGTGCGGGGGACAAAGAAAGCACAGATACGCAGTATTTT
TRBD2,TRBV4-3,.,TRBJ2-1,CASSHSPRGLAGVEQFF,TGCGCCAGCAGCCACTCCCCCCGGGGACTAGCGGGAGTTGAGCAGTTCTTC